In its sample, the clone carrying this TCR beta chain was seen a few times. The antigen remains undetermined. The data are from a study of T cells after yellow fever vaccination. From the 5' RACE reads, TCRdb called clonotypes with MiXCR, one entry per CDR3 protein. This table has under 400,000 distinct CDR3 sequences, 11% appearing once. General observations from the study: Repertoires sorted by FACS could include abundant clonotypes that are contaminants from the bulk population.

The CDR3 loop spans 13 amino acids. Germline V gene lookup returns CDR1 DFQATT and CDR2 SNEGSKA (reference sequence). V lost 1 base and J lost 1, with 7 bases in between. This chain joins TRBV20-1 and TRBJ1-1; possible D gene TRBD1, 5 bases. The TCR comes from a man in his late teens or twenties who received the YFV17D yellow fever vaccine. Specimen: PBMCs, collected on the day of the first yellow fever vaccination. CDR3 coding DNA: TGCAGTGCTAGAGGGGACGGGAACACTGAAGCTTTCTTT. It specifies CSARGDGNTEAFF.